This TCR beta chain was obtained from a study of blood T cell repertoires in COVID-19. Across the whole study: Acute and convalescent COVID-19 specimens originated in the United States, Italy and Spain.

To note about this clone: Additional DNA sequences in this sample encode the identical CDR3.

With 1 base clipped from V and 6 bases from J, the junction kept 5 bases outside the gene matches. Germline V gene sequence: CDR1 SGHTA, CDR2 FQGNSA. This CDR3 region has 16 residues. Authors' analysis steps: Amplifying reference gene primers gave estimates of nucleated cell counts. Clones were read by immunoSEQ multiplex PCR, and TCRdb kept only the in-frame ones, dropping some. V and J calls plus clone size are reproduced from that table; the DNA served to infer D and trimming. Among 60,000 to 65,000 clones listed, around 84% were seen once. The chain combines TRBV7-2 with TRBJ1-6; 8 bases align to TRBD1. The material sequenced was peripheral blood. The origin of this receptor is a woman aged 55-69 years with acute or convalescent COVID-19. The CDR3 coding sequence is TGTGCCAGCAGCTTAGTAGGCGGACAGGGTAATTCACCCCTCCACTTT. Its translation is CASSLVGGQGNSPLHF.